The clone carrying this T cell receptor (beta chain) was seen only a few times. Its antigen remains unidentified. The sample belongs to a study of molecular identifiers for immune sequencing clone quantification. Libraries of bulk TCR were made by previously described methods (with listed TCR primers). TCRdb passed the PCR reads through MiXCR, listing each CDR3 protein once. The sample consists of about 10,000 distinct CDR3 sequences, over 15% of them appearing once. Findings of the study overall: Jurkat TCR RNA spiked in from one cell could reportedly be detected among approximately 980,000 naive cells. For effector cells, clones above 20 RNA copies held over 97% of molecules; for naive cells, under 1%.

Material: naive CD8+ T cells from blood, with Jurkat cell RNA spiked in. As to subset: FACS-sorted CD8+CD4-CCR7+CD45RA+ naive T cells. The origin of this receptor is a human donor in good health. Some libraries in this study had Jurkat cell RNA spiked in.

CDR3 sequence (DNA): TGTGCCAGCAGCTTCATAGCGGGAGCCAACACCGGGGAGCTGTTTTTT. It translates to CASSFIAGANTGELFF. J is TRBJ2-2 and V is TRBV11-2; the match to TRBD2 covers 9 bases. The V segment lost 3 bases and the J segment 2 bases; nucleotides outside the gene matches: 4. The CDR3 has 16 amino acids. Germline lookup yields CDR1 SGHAT and CDR2 FQNNGV.